The 30 T cell receptor beta chains given below trace back to one sample, sequenced in a study of cytomegalovirus exposure and HLA in healthy donors. PCR primers comprised 60 Vbeta and 13 Jbeta primers. Only in-frame clones appear in the TCRdb table, and some are missing; sequencing was by immunoSEQ multiplex PCR. The sample table sets out 100,000 to 150,000 clones. The specimen was PBMCs. The origin of the receptors is a woman in her thirties or forties in good health and CMV-seronegative.

The chain has TRBV4-2 and TRBJ2-3, with 14 bases identical to TRBD2. Germline V gene lookup returns CDR1 LGHNA and CDR2 YNFKEQ. The J segment lost 3 bases and the V segment lost 1 base, leaving 12 bases of the junction unmatched. This CDR3 has 20 residues. The CDR3 protein is CASSQAPGTSGGRGTDTQYF. The CDR3 DNA reads TGTGCCAGCAGCCAAGCCCCAGGGACTAGCGGGGGTAGGGGGACAGATACGCAGTATTTT.

This rearrangement joins TRBV6-5 to TRBJ1-4, with a weak D call TRBD1 (6 bases). The V gene's germline CDR1 is MNHEY and CDR2 SVGAGI. V was trimmed by 2 bases and J by 8 bases, leaving 12 bases between them. CDR3 length: 14 amino acids. Here the CDR3 DNA reads TGTGCCAGCAGTTACCAGGGGAAAGGGGAAAAACTGTTTTTT. It yields the protein CASSYQGKGEKLFF.

The V call is TRBV9, the J call TRBJ2-5; maybe TRBD1 (5 bases). CDR1 is SGDLS and CDR2 is YYNGEE in the germline V gene. This CDR3 is built from 15 residues. Trimming took off 0 bases at V and 0 bases at J, with 9 bases between the two ends. As DNA, the CDR3 is TGTGCCAGCAGCGTAGGAAAGGGGAACCAAGAGACCCAGTACTTC. It is translated as CASSVGKGNQETQYF.

V is TRBV19 and J is TRBJ2-3; TRBD1 matches at 9 bases. V trimming: 4 bases; J trimming: 4 bases; junction bases outside the gene matches: 3. The CDR3 is made up of 14 amino acids. CDR1 is LNHDA, CDR2 SQIVND, per germline (reference sequence). The CDR3 DNA is TGTGCCAGTAGTAACACAGGGGGCGCAGATACGCAGTATTTT. It translates to CASSNTGGADTQYF.

The chain links TRBV4-3 to TRBJ2-2; TRBD2 aligns across 8 bases. The CDR3 runs to 18 residues. The germline CDR1 and CDR2 sequences are LGHNA and YSLEER. V was pared by 1 base and J by 3 bases, with 10 bases of the junction left unmatched. This CDR3 is CASSQVTPAGGYTGELFF. The CDR3 DNA reads TGCGCCAGCAGCCAAGTTACTCCCGCGGGGGGATACACCGGGGAGCTGTTTTTT.

The V and J genes are TRBV13 and TRBJ2-3; D gene ambiguous. The CDR3 consists of 17 residues. V lost 5 bases to trimming and J lost 0 bases, with 18 bases between them. CDR1 PRHDT and CDR2 FYEKMQ come from the germline V gene (reference sequence). CDR3 in DNA: TGTGCCAGCAGCCCGAACTTGTACGAAGCGAGCACAGATACGCAGTATTTT. This encodes CASSPNLYEASTDTQYF.

The rearrangement uses TRBV6-1 and TRBJ2-2; the match to TRBD2 covers 11 bases. V shed 5 bases, J shed 6 bases, and the junction held 11 bases outside the gene matches. From germline, CDR1 is MNHNS and CDR2 SASEGT. The length of the CDR3 is 17 residues. The CDR3 DNA follows: TGTGCCAGCAGTAAAGAGGCAGCACTAGCGGGGGCCGGGGAGCTGTTTTTT. It translates to CASSKEAALAGAGELFF.

The genes are TRBV10-1 and TRBJ2-1; 11 bases line up with TRBD1. The CDR3 is 15 residues long. CDR1 is WNHNN, CDR2 SYGVQD, per germline (reference sequence). V was pared by 6 bases and J by 15 bases, with 16 bases of the junction left unmatched. CDR3 in amino acids: CASSDPDRGLPIGFF. For the CDR3, the DNA is TGCGCCAGCAGCGATCCGGACAGGGGGCTCCCTATTGGGTTCTTC.

This chain connects TRBV5-1 to TRBJ2-1; tentative D call: TRBD2 (6 bases). The CDR3 is 15 amino acids. The V end lost 4 bases, the J end lost 7 bases, and 18 bases lay between the germline ends. Germline CDR1 reads SGHRS; CDR2 reads YFSETQ. CDR3 sequence: CASSGPGLPKNEQFF. The CDR3 region has the DNA TGCGCCAGCAGCGGGCCGGGACTCCCAAAGAATGAGCAGTTCTTC.

The chain links TRBV4-3 to TRBJ1-2, with TRBD1 matching 9 bases. Germline assignment: CDR1 LGHNA and CDR2 YSLEER. Unmatched junction bases numbered 6, after V lost 0 bases and J lost 10 bases. CDR3 length: 14 amino acids. The DNA for the CDR3 is TGCGCCAGCAGCCAAGATAGGGGACAGGGAGCCTACACCTTC. This codes for CASSQDRGQGAYTF.

V is TRBV4-1 and J is TRBJ2-6, with a possible D match to TRBD1 (6 bases). In germline, CDR1 is MGHRA, CDR2 YSYEKL. CDR3 length: 15 amino acids. V gave up 4 bases and J gave up 0 bases, with 7 bases separating them. The CDR3 sequence is CASSLTGSGANVLTF. CDR3 nucleotides: TGCGCCAGCAGCCTGACAGGCTCTGGGGCCAACGTCCTGACTTTC.

The J gene is TRBJ2-7, the V gene TRBV6-4, with TRBD1 matching 8 bases. V gave up 11 bases and J gave up 6 bases; unmatched junction bases: 12. Germline V gives CDR1 MRHNA, CDR2 SNTAGT. The CDR3 runs to 13 residues. The CDR3 loop is CAPDAGGLSEQYV. CDR3 nucleotides: TGTGCCCCAGATGCAGGGGGCCTATCCGAGCAGTACGTC.

The rearrangement links TRBV7-9 to TRBJ1-1, with 7 bases that match TRBD1. The germline V gene encodes CDR1 SEHNR and CDR2 FQNEAQ (reference sequence). The CDR3 runs 15 residues. V shed 1 base, J shed 5 bases, and the junction held 7 bases outside the gene matches. The chain's CDR3 is CASSLEGARGTEAFF. In nucleotides, the CDR3 is TGTGCCAGCAGCTTAGAAGGGGCCAGGGGGACTGAAGCTTTCTTT.

V and J are TRBV2 and TRBJ2-3; tentatively, D is TRBD1 (5 bases). V was clipped by 10 bases and J by 2 bases, with 13 bases between them. The CDR3 has 13 amino acids. CDR1 is SNHLY, CDR2 FYNNEI, per germline. CDR3 DNA sequence: TGTGCCATGCACAGGTTCTCCACAGATACGCAGTATTTT. Protein sequence: CAMHRFSTDTQYF.

CDR3 bases: TGTGCCAGCGCCGGGACAGCACAAGAGACCCAGTACTTC. Amino acid sequence: CASAGTAQETQYF. This sequence joins TRBV9 and TRBJ2-5; 7 bases fit TRBD1. The CDR3 covers 13 residues. CDR1 is SGDLS, CDR2 YYNGEE, per germline. V lost 7 bases to trimming and J lost 2 bases; unmatched junction nucleotides: 5.

The chain couples TRBV9 to TRBJ2-3; TRBD1 is a possible D gene (6 bases). Germline CDR1 is SGDLS and CDR2 is YYNGEE. V lost 4 bases to trimming and J lost 5 bases, with 11 bases between them. This CDR3 has 13 amino acids. The CDR3 protein is CASSSEGEDTQYF. As DNA, the CDR3 is TGTGCCAGCAGCTCCGAGGGGGAAGATACGCAGTATTTT.

The chain uses TRBV11-2 and TRBJ1-1; 9 positions agree with TRBD1. The CDR3 contains 17 residues. Trimming cost V 5 bases and J 0 bases; bases outside gene matches: 10. Germline CDR1 SGHAT, CDR2 FQNNGV. CDR3 DNA: TGTGCCAGCAGCCGGACAGGGGTGAGAACCCTGAACACTGAAGCTTTCTTT. Encoded protein: CASSRTGVRTLNTEAFF.

The gene calls are TRBV27 and TRBJ2-1; 9 positions match TRBD2. Germline V gives CDR1 MNHEY, CDR2 SMNVEV (reference sequence). With 2 bases clipped from V and 5 bases from J, the junction kept 10 bases outside the gene matches. This CDR3 has 17 amino acids. CDR3 loop: CASSLRTAGGPDNEQFF. The CDR3 coding sequence is TGTGCCAGCAGTTTAAGGACGGCGGGGGGGCCGGACAATGAGCAGTTCTTC.

The chain employs TRBV19 and TRBJ2-2; D is unclear. The germline V gene has CDR1 LNHDA and CDR2 SQIVND (reference sequence). This CDR3 comprises 12 residues. V lost 4 bases and J 4 bases, leaving 4 bases between the germline ends. CDR3 loop: CASSTGTGELFF. CDR3 bases: TGTGCCAGTAGTACGGGCACCGGGGAGCTGTTTTTT.

The V call is TRBV9, the J call TRBJ1-4; no reliable D call. The CDR3 consists of 17 residues. V lost 3 bases and J 3 bases, leaving 18 bases between the germline ends. Looked up from germline, CDR1 is SGDLS and CDR2 is YYNGEE. The CDR3 sequence is CASSEEGGLGANEKLFF. The CDR3 DNA sequence: TGTGCCAGCAGCGAAGAGGGAGGGTTGGGCGCTAATGAAAAACTGTTTTTT.

The genes are TRBV6-5 and TRBJ2-5, with a weak D call TRBD1 (6 bases). The V end was cut by 0 bases, the J end by 9 bases, with 11 bases between. Germline loops: CDR1 MNHEY, CDR2 SVGAGI. CDR3 length equals 13 residues. The CDR3 nucleotides are TGTGCCAGCAGTTACTCGGACAGTCATGCCCAGTACTTC. This codes for CASSYSDSHAQYF.

This chain uses TRBV7-2 with TRBJ2-5; no reliable D call. The J call may be mistaken, given a closer DNA end match to TRBJ2-7. Germline V CDR1 and CDR2: SGHTA, FQGNSA. The CDR3 is 14 amino acids. For the CDR3, the DNA is TGTGCCAGCAGCTTAGCCCTGACTTCCTACGAGCAGTACTTC. This gives the protein CASSLALTSYEQYF.

V usage is TRBV4-1 and J usage is TRBJ1-5; the D is unclear. Germline V gene lookup returns CDR1 MGHRA and CDR2 YSYEKL. The V gene lost 0 bases and the J gene lost 1 base, with 16 bases spanning the gap. The CDR3 contains 18 residues. The CDR3 DNA follows: TGCGCCAGCAGCCAAGATCGGGGAGAGAGGGAGAGCAATCAGCCCCAGCATTTT. It translates to CASSQDRGERESNQPQHF.

The chain employs TRBV19 and TRBJ1-1, with D possibly matching TRBD1 (6 bases). The CDR3 consists of 13 residues. V lost 6 bases and J lost 5, with 13 bases in between. Germline values: CDR1 LNHDA, CDR2 SQIVND (reference sequence). CDR3 sequence: CASRRNRATEAFF. The CDR3 DNA sequence: TGTGCCAGTAGAAGAAACAGGGCGACTGAAGCTTTCTTT.

The chain links TRBV4-2 to TRBJ1-2; D is possibly TRBD1 (6 bases). Germline V gives CDR1 LGHNA, CDR2 YNFKEQ. The CDR3 has 12 amino acids. V dropped 2 bases and J dropped 8 bases, with 9 bases sitting between them. Here the CDR3 DNA reads TGTGCCAGCAGCCAAAACAGGGTAGGCTACACCTTC. This encodes CASSQNRVGYTF.

This chain links TRBV2 with TRBJ1-5; no clear D gene. Germline lookup yields CDR1 SNHLY and CDR2 FYNNEI. The V end lost 2 bases, the J end lost 7 bases, and 6 bases lay between the germline ends. The CDR3 totals 12 residues. CDR3 nucleotide sequence: TGTGCCAGCAGTGAAACGAGACAGCCCCAGCATTTT. As protein: CASSETRQPQHF.

The chain is built from TRBV7-9 and TRBJ1-1; D is undetermined. V was pared by 4 bases and J by 1 base, with 10 bases between. The CDR3 totals 14 residues. Germline CDR1 is SEHNR and CDR2 is FQNEAQ (reference sequence). CDR3 protein: CASSSTDKNTEAFF. As DNA, the CDR3 is TGTGCCAGCAGCTCCACCGACAAGAACACTGAAGCTTTCTTT.

The chain has TRBV27 and TRBJ1-1; D perhaps matches TRBD1 (6 bases). CDR3 length: 13 amino acids. Trimming shortened V by 4 bases and J by 2 bases, and 8 bases separated the two germline ends. In germline, CDR1 is MNHEY, CDR2 SMNVEV (reference sequence). CDR3: CASSWGPNTEAFF. The CDR3 nucleotides read TGTGCCAGCAGTTGGGGGCCTAACACTGAAGCTTTCTTT.

V usage is TRBV5-4 and J usage is TRBJ1-4; D unclear. This CDR3 has 15 residues. Germline CDR1 reads SGHNT; CDR2 reads YYREEE (reference sequence). V lost 3 bases and J lost 4, with 13 bases in between. CDR3 region: CASSSRGNVNEKLFF. CDR3 nucleotides: TGTGCCAGCAGCTCCCGCGGGAACGTTAATGAAAAACTGTTTTTT.

The chain uses TRBV28 and TRBJ2-2, with a tentative D call TRBD2 (5 bases). Trimming cost V 8 bases and J 5 bases, with 18 bases left between them. CDR1 and CDR2 (germline): MDHEN, SYDVKM. The CDR3 loop spans 15 amino acids. The DNA of the CDR3 is TGTGCCAGCGGAGACGGGGTCCCGGGGACCGGGGAGCTGTTTTTT. Protein sequence: CASGDGVPGTGELFF.